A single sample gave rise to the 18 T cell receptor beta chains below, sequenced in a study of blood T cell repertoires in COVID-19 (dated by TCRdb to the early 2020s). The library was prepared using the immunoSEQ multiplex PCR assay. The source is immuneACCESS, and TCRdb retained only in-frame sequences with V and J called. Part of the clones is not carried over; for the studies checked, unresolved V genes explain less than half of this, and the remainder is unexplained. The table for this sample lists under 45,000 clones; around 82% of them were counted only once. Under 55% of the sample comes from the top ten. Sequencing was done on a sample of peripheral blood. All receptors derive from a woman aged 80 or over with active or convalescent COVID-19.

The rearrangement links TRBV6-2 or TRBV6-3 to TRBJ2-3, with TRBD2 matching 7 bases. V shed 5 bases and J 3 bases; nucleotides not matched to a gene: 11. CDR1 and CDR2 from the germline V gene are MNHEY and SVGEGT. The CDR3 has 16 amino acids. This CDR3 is CASSDLAGVRTDTQYF. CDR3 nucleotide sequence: TGTGCCAGCAGTGACTTGGCGGGAGTTCGGACAGATACGCAGTATTTT.

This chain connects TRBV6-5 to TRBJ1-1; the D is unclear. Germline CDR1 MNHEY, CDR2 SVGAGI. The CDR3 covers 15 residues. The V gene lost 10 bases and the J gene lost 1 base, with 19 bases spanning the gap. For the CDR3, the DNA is TGTGCCACCTCTCTTGTTACGGGTGCGAACACTGAAGCTTTCTTT. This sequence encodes CATSLVTGANTEAFF.

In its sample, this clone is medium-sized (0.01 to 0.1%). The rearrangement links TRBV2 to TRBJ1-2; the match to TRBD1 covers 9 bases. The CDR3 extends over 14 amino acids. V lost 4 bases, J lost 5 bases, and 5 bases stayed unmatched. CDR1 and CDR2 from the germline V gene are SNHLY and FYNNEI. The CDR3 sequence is CASSVQGAPYGYTF. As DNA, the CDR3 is TGTGCCAGCAGTGTACAGGGGGCGCCTTATGGCTACACCTTC.

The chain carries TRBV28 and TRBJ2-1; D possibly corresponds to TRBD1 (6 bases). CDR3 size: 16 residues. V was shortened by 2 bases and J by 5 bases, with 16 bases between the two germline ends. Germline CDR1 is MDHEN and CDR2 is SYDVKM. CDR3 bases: TGTGCCAGCAGTTTAGTGGGGGCGATGGGTAACAATGAGCAGTTCTTC. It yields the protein CASSLVGAMGNNEQFF. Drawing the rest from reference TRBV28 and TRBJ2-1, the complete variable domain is DVKVTQSSRYLVKRTGEKVFLECVQDMDHENMFWYRQDPGLGLRLIYFSYDVKMKEKGDIPEGYSVSREKKERFSLILESASTNQTSMYLCASSLVGAMGNNEQFFGPGTRLTVL.

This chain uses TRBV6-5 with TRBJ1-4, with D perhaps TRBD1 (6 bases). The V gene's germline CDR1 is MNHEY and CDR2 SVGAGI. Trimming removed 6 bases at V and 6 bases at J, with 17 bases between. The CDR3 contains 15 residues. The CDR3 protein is CASRDLGTFHEKLFF. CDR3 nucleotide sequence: TGTGCCAGCAGGGACCTCGGGACATTTCATGAAAAACTGTTTTTT.

CDR3 in DNA: TGTGCCAGCAGGGGGCTGAGCGGGACCTACGAGCAGTACTTC. Amino acid sequence: CASRGLSGTYEQYF. The rearrangement uses TRBV28 and TRBJ2-7; TRBD2 aligns across 7 bases. CDR3 length equals 14 residues. Germline assignment: CDR1 MDHEN and CDR2 SYDVKM. V was pared by 6 bases and J by 2 bases, with 7 bases of the junction left unmatched. Variable domain in full (rest from reference TRBV28 and TRBJ2-7): DVKVTQSSRYLVKRTGEKVFLECVQDMDHENMFWYRQDPGLGLRLIYFSYDVKMKEKGDIPEGYSVSREKKERFSLILESASTNQTSMYLCASRGLSGTYEQYFGPGTRLTVT.

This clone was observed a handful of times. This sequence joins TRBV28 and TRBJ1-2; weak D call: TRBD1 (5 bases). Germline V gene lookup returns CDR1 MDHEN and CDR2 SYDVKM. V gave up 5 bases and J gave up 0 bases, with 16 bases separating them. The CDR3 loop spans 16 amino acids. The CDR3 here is CASSTGDTDTNYGYTF. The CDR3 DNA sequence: TGTGCCAGCAGTACAGGAGACACTGATACTAACTATGGCTACACCTTC.

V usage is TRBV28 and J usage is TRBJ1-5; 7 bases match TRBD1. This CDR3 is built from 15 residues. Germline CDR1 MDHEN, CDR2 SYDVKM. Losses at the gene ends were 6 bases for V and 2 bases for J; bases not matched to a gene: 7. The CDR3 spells CASRLPGGRNQPQHF. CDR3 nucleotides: TGTGCCAGCAGGCTGCCAGGGGGTCGCAATCAGCCCCAGCATTTT.

Here the CDR3 reads CASSGTEREGLVDTQYF. The CDR3, as DNA: TGCGCCAGCAGTGGAACAGAGCGGGAGGGCCTTGTGGATACGCAGTATTTT. The rearrangement links TRBV10-1 to TRBJ2-3; TRBD2 aligns across 10 bases. Germline CDR1 is WNHNN and CDR2 is SYGVQD (reference sequence). V lost 4 bases, J lost 6 bases, and 13 bases stayed unmatched. The CDR3 is made up of 17 amino acids.

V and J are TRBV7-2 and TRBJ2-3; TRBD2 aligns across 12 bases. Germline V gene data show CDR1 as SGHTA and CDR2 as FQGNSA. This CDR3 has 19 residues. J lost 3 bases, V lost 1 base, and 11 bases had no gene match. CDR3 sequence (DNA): TGTGCCAGCAGCTTAGTAGCAGGGCTAGCGGGAGGGCCGACAGATACGCAGTATTTT. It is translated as CASSLVAGLAGGPTDTQYF. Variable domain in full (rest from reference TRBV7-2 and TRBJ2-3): GAGVSQSPSNKVTEKGKDVELRCDPISGHTALYWYRQSLGQGLEFLIYFQGNSAPDKSGLPSDRFSAERTGGSVSTLTIQRTQQEDSAVYLCASSLVAGLAGGPTDTQYFGPGTRLTVL.

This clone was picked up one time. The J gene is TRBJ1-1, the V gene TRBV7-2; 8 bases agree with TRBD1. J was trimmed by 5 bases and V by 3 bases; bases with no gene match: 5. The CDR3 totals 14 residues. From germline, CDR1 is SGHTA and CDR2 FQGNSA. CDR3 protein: CASSFNTGGTEAFF. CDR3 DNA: TGTGCCAGCAGCTTTAACACAGGGGGTACTGAAGCTTTCTTT.

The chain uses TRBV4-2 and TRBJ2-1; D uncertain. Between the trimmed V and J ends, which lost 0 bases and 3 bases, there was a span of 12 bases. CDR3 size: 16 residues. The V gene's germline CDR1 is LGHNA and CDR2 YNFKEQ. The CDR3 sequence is CASSQDGGGDYNEQFF. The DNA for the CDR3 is TGTGCCAGCAGCCAAGATGGTGGCGGAGACTACAATGAGCAGTTCTTC.

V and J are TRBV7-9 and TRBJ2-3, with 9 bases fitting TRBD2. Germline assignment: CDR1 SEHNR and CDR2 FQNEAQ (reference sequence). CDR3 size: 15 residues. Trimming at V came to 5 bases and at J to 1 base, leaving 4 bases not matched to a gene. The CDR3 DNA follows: TGTGCCAGCAGCACCAAGCGGGAGGGCACAGATACGCAGTATTTT. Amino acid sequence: CASSTKREGTDTQYF.

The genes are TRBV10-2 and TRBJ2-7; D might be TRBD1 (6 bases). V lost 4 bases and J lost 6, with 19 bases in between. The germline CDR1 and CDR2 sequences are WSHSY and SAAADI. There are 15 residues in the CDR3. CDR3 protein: CASSVSLRGTGEQYF. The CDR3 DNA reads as TGCGCCAGCAGTGTATCACTCAGGGGTACAGGCGAGCAGTACTTC.

CDR3 DNA sequence: TGTGCCAGCCTTCAACAGGCCCACTATGGCTACACCTTC. The encoded protein is CASLQQAHYGYTF. This chain connects TRBV28 to TRBJ1-2, with D perhaps matching TRBD1 (5 bases). Trimming removed 8 bases from V and 3 bases from J, with 13 bases in between. The germline CDR1 and CDR2 sequences are MDHEN and SYDVKM. The CDR3 contains 13 residues.

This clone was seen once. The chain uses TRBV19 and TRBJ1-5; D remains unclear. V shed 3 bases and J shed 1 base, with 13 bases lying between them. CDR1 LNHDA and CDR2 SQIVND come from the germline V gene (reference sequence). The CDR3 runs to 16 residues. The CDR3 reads CASSILSSGSNQPQHF. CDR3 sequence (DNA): TGTGCCAGTAGTATTCTCAGCTCGGGAAGCAATCAGCCCCAGCATTTT.

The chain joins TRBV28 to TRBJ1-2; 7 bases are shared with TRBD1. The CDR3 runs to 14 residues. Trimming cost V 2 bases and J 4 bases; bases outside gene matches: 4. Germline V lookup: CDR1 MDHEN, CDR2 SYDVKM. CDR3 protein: CASSLGQDSYGYTF. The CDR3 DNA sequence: TGTGCCAGCAGTTTAGGACAGGACTCCTATGGCTACACCTTC.

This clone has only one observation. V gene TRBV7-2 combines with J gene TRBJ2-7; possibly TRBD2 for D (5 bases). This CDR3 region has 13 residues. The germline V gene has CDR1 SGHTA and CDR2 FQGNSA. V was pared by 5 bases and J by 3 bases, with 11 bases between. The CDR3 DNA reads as TGTGCCAGCAGCGCCCGGGGAGACTACGAGCAGTACTTC. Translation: CASSARGDYEQYF.